This is a list of T cell receptor beta chains from one sample in a study of OX40 agonist ivuxolimab in advanced cancers. Some clones are missing from TCRdb's copy, which holds only in-frame ones; the method was immunoSEQ multiplex PCR. The repertoire consists of about 15,000 clones, with approximately 93% occurring once and the leading ten covering 20% to 25%. The input for sequencing was CD4+ or CD8+ T cells sorted from blood, taken in a trial of the OX40 agonist ivuxolimab. These receptors were obtained from an adult with an advanced solid tumor such as melanoma, head and neck, liver or kidney cancer. The CDR3 runs from the conserved cysteine through the conserved F or W.

CDR3aa: CASSYGQEAQETQYF
j_gene: TRBJ2-5
v_gene: TRBV6-6

CDR3aa: CASSLAFSSYNEQFF
j_gene: TRBJ2-1
v_gene: TRBV11-2

CDR3aa: CSAPGLAGLNEQFF
j_gene: TRBJ2-1
v_gene: TRBV29-1

CDR3aa: CASSQSTPVLAGGSYEQYF
j_gene: TRBJ2-7
v_gene: TRBV4-3

CDR3aa: CASSGGTSGRVNLGTDTQYF
j_gene: TRBJ2-3
v_gene: TRBV2

CDR3aa: CASSYSSSGGYEQYF
j_gene: TRBJ2-7
v_gene: TRBV6-5

CDR3aa: CASSETEAYEQYF
j_gene: TRBJ2-7
v_gene: TRBV5-1

CDR3aa: CAGGGGSPLHF
j_gene: TRBJ1-6
v_gene: TRBV21-1

CDR3aa: CASSLDTGGGYTF
j_gene: TRBJ1-2
v_gene: TRBV7-8

CDR3aa: CASSDRANYEQYF
j_gene: TRBJ2-7
v_gene: TRBV11-2

CDR3aa: CASSSRTSNRPYEQYF
j_gene: TRBJ2-7
v_gene: TRBV27

CDR3aa: CASSEETSPISSYNEQFF
j_gene: TRBJ2-1
v_gene: TRBV25-1

CDR3aa: CASSAYSHLIYNEQFF
j_gene: TRBJ2-1
v_gene: TRBV5-8

CDR3aa: CASSTGQGLIGYNEQFF
j_gene: TRBJ2-1
v_gene: TRBV19

CDR3aa: CASSRFMNTEAFF
j_gene: TRBJ1-1
v_gene: TRBV27

CDR3aa: CASSLTGLTYEQYF
j_gene: TRBJ2-7
v_gene: TRBV11-3

CDR3aa: CASSYLPRTEAFF
j_gene: TRBJ1-1
v_gene: TRBV6-5

CDR3aa: CASSLTGVNEQFF
j_gene: TRBJ2-1
v_gene: TRBV5-8

CDR3aa: CASSLQGEHSPLHF
j_gene: TRBJ1-6
v_gene: TRBV18

CDR3aa: CASTRTVSAQETQYF
j_gene: TRBJ2-5
v_gene: TRBV28

CDR3aa: CASSFVDEQYF
j_gene: TRBJ2-7
v_gene: TRBV28

CDR3aa: CASNPLQGGTEAFF
j_gene: TRBJ1-1
v_gene: TRBV6-1